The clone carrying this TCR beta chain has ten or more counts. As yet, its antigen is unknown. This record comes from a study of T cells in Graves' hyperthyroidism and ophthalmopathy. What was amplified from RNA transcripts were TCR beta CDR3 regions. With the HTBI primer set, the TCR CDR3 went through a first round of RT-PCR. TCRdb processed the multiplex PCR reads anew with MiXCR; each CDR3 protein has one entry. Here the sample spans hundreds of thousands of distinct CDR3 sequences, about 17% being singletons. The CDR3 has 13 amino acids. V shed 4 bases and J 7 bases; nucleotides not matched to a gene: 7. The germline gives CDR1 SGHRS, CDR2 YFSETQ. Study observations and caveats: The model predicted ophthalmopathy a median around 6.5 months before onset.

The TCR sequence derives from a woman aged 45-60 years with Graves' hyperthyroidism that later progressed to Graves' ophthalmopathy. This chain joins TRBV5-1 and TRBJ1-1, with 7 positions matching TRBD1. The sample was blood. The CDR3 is CASSQTGVFEAFF. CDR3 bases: TGCGCCAGCAGCCAAACAGGGGTTTTTGAAGCTTTCTTT. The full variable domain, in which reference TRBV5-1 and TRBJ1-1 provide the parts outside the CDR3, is KAGVTQTPRYLIKTRGQQVTLSCSPISGHRSVSWYQQTPGQGLQFLFEYFSETQRNKGNFPGRFSGRQFSNSRSEMNVSTLELGDSALYLCASSQTGVFEAFFGQGTRLTVV.